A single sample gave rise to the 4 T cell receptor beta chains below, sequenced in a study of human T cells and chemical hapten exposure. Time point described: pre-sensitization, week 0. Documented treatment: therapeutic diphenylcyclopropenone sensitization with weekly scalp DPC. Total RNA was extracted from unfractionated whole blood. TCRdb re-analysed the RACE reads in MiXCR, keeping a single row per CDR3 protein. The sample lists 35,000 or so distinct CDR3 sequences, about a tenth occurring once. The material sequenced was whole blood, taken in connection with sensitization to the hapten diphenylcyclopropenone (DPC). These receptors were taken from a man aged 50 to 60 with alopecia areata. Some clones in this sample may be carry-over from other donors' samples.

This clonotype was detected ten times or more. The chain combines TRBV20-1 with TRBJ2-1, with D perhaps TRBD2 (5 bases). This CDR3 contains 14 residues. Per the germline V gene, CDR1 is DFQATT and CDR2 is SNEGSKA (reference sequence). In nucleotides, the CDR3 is TGCAGCGTAGACCGGTCGGGGTCCTACAATGAGCAGTTCTTC. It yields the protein CSVDRSGSYNEQFF.

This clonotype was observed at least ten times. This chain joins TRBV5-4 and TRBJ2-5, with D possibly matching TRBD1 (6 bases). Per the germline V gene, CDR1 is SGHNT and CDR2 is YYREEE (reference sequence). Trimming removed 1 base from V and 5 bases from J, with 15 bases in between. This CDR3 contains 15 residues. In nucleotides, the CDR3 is TGTGCCAGCAGCTTGTCGGGTGGGGGCAGGGAGACCCAGTACTTC. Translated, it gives CASSLSGGGRETQYF. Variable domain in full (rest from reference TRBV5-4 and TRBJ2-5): ETGVTQSPTHLIKTRGQQVTLRCSSQSGHNTVSWYQQALGQGPQFIFQYYREEENGRGNFPPRFSGLQFPNYSSELNVNALELDDSALYLCASSLSGGGRETQYFGPGTRLLVL.

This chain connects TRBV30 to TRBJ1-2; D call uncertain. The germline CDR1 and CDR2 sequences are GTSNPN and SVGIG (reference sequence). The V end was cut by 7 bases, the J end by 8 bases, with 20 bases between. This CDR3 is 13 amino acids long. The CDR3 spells CALQKGPDWGYTF. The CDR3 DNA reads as TGTGCCTTACAAAAAGGGCCTGATTGGGGCTACACCTTC.

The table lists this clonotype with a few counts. This CDR3 reads CASSHGGGPYEQYF. The DNA of the CDR3 is TGCGCCAGCAGCCACGGCGGGGGCCCGTACGAGCAGTACTTC. The genes are TRBV5-1 and TRBJ2-7; tentatively, D is TRBD2 (7 bases). CDR3 length equals 14 residues. The V gene lost 4 bases and the J gene lost 4 bases, with 15 bases spanning the gap. In germline, CDR1 is SGHRS, CDR2 YFSETQ.